These 21 T cell receptor beta chains originate from one sample sequenced in a study of shared clonotypes between healthy human individuals (dated by TCRdb to about 2020). The library was generated by the immunoSEQ multiplex PCR assay. TCRdb obtained this table from immuneACCESS and retained in-frame rearrangements with V and J assigned. These tables miss some clones; where compared with another copy, unresolved V genes account for less than half of the shortfall, and the remainder is unexplained. This sample gives some 690,000 clones in total; 90% of them show up just once. Around a third of the sample is taken by the ten largest. Input material: memory CD8+ T cells from PBMCs. Taken with the paper, the label for cell subset or site translates to: CD45RO+ cells pooled with CCR7-negative TemRA cells. The origin of the receptors is a man younger than 35 in good health. Some clones in this sample may be carry-over from other donors' samples.

This clone was counted a few times. Different DNA sequences within this sample yield the same CDR3. V is TRBV11-2 and J is TRBJ1-1; D is uncertain. The ends were cut back, 1 base at V and 7 bases at J, with 4 bases in the middle. Per the germline V gene, CDR1 is SGHAT and CDR2 is FQNNGV. The CDR3 is made up of 11 amino acids. DNA for the CDR3: TGTGCCAGCAGCTTAGGGCTTGAAGCTTTCTTT. It encodes CASSLGLEAFF.

The rearrangement joins TRBV19 to TRBJ1-1; D not resolved. This CDR3 comprises 12 residues. Germline loops: CDR1 LNHDA, CDR2 SQIVND (reference sequence). V was clipped by 7 bases and J by 1 base, with 7 bases between them. CDR3 amino acids: CASTKENTEAFF. The CDR3 DNA follows: TGTGCCAGTACCAAAGAGAACACTGAAGCTTTCTTT.

J is TRBJ1-3 and V is TRBV27, with no clear D. V was pared by 6 bases and J by 0 bases, with 9 bases between. This CDR3 region has 14 residues. Per germline, CDR1 MNHEY and CDR2 SMNVEV (reference sequence). The CDR3 here is CASRGPSSGNTIYF. DNA for the CDR3: TGTGCCAGCAGAGGTCCAAGCTCTGGAAACACCATATATTTT.

This clone showed up just once. The J gene is TRBJ2-1, the V gene TRBV7-9; TRBD1 is a possible D gene (6 bases). The CDR3 spans 16 residues. V was trimmed by 7 bases and J by 2 bases, leaving 18 bases between them. CDR1 and CDR2 (germline): SEHNR, FQNEAQ (reference sequence). The CDR3 DNA sequence: TGTGCCAGCACCACCGCCGGCACAGGGCCCTACAATGAGCAGTTCTTC. This codes for CASTTAGTGPYNEQFF.

This sequence joins TRBV5-4 and TRBJ1-6; no clear D gene. Between the trimmed V and J ends, which lost 0 bases and 10 bases, there was a span of 5 bases. The CDR3 totals 12 residues. CDR1 and CDR2 from the germline V gene are SGHNT and YYREEE (reference sequence). The CDR3 region has the DNA TGTGCCAGCAGCTTGGGGAAATCACCCCTCCACTTT. Encoded protein: CASSLGKSPLHF.

CDR3 in amino acids: CAISALAYEQYF. CDR3 DNA: TGTGCCATCAGTGCCTTAGCCTACGAGCAGTACTTC. This chain links TRBV10-3 with TRBJ2-7; the D is unclear. With 4 bases removed from V and 2 bases from J, the gap between germline ends came to 6 bases. The CDR3 extends over 12 amino acids. The germline V gene encodes CDR1 ENHRY and CDR2 SYGVKD.

The CDR3 DNA is TGCGCCACACTAGCGGGAGGGCACGAGCAGTACTTC. It codes for CATLAGGHEQYF. The chain links TRBV10-2 to TRBJ2-7; 13 bases match TRBD2. CDR1 and CDR2 (germline): WSHSY, SAAADI. This CDR3 contains 12 residues. V gave up 10 bases and J gave up 5 bases; unmatched junction bases: 2.

J is TRBJ2-3 and V is TRBV6-5; no definite D call. CDR3 size: 14 residues. Germline-derived CDR1 and CDR2 are MNHEY and SVGAGI. The V end lost 6 bases, the J end lost 5 bases, and 15 bases lay between the germline ends. DNA of the CDR3: TGTGCCAGCAGGGAAAGACGAGGACGAGATACGCAGTATTTT. Amino acids: CASRERRGRDTQYF.

The V and J genes are TRBV27 and TRBJ2-5; a possible D gene is TRBD1 (5 bases). The last part of the DNA fits TRBJ2-7 better; the J call may be wrong. Germline-derived CDR1 and CDR2 are MNHEY and SMNVEV (reference sequence). The CDR3 loop spans 15 amino acids. The CDR3 sequence: CASRTRMTATYEQYF. The CDR3 bases are TGTGCCAGCCGGACCCGAATGACAGCTACCTACGAGCAGTACTTC.

The chain has TRBV5-1 and TRBJ2-1, with 7 bases identical to TRBD2. CDR1 is SGHRS, CDR2 YFSETQ, per germline. This CDR3 is built from 18 residues. Germline trimming cut 0 bases from V and 8 bases from J; bases unmatched to any gene: 17. This chain's CDR3 is CASSLGGDGGGPLYEQFF. CDR3 in DNA: TGCGCCAGCAGCTTGGGTGGTGATGGCGGGGGTCCCCTTTATGAGCAGTTCTTC.

This clone was seen just once. V gene TRBV28 combines with J gene TRBJ1-1; D gene uncertain. With 4 bases removed from V and 4 bases from J, the gap between germline ends came to 7 bases. The CDR3 totals 12 residues. Per the germline V gene, CDR1 is MDHEN and CDR2 is SYDVKM. The chain's CDR3 is CASSYWSTEAFF. CDR3 sequence (DNA): TGTGCCAGCAGTTATTGGAGCACTGAAGCTTTCTTT.

This chain links TRBV29-1 with TRBJ2-7, with D perhaps matching TRBD1 (6 bases). Germline CDR1 SQVTM, CDR2 ANQGSEA. The germline V and J ends were trimmed by 6 bases and 0 bases, with 12 bases remaining between them. The length of the CDR3 is 13 residues. The CDR3 sequence: CSVMDRASYEQYF. The CDR3 DNA reads TGCAGCGTCATGGACAGAGCCTCCTACGAGCAGTACTTC.

This chain uses TRBV4-1 with TRBJ2-1; D perhaps matches TRBD2 (6 bases). Deletions cut 1 base from V and 5 bases from J, with 24 bases between. CDR1 is MGHRA and CDR2 is YSYEKL in the germline V gene. The CDR3 is made up of 19 amino acids. The CDR3 region is CASSQAIRLAMGLDNEQFF. The CDR3 nucleotides are TGCGCCAGCAGCCAAGCGATTAGGCTAGCGATGGGTTTAGACAATGAGCAGTTCTTC.

The genes are TRBV6-1 and TRBJ1-2; possible D gene TRBD1, 5 bases. The germline CDR1 and CDR2 sequences are MNHNS and SASEGT. This CDR3 is 15 amino acids long. With 2 bases removed from V and 2 bases from J, the gap between germline ends came to 12 bases. The CDR3 loop reads CASSETRASNYGYTF. As DNA, the CDR3 is TGTGCCAGCAGTGAAACCAGGGCATCGAACTATGGCTACACCTTC.

The chain joins TRBV5-1 to TRBJ2-1; D is ambiguous. Between the trimmed V and J ends, which lost 4 bases and 9 bases, there was a span of 14 bases. The CDR3 runs to 13 residues. Germline lookup yields CDR1 SGHRS and CDR2 YFSETQ. DNA for the CDR3: TGCGCCAGCAGCCCTCCTAGGTGGGGTGAGCAGTTCTTC. Protein product: CASSPPRWGEQFF.

The chain has TRBV7-9 and TRBJ2-7; unclear D gene. This CDR3 is built from 15 residues. Germline-derived CDR1 and CDR2 are SEHNR and FQNEAQ (reference sequence). V was clipped by 5 bases and J by 3 bases, with 17 bases between them. CDR3 nucleotide sequence: TGTGCCAGCAGCCCAACCCCGACAAAAAACTACGAGCAGTACTTC. Its translation is CASSPTPTKNYEQYF.

This chain links TRBV28 with TRBJ2-1; tentative D call: TRBD2 (6 bases). Germline CDR1 MDHEN, CDR2 SYDVKM. V lost 6 bases, J lost 8 bases, and 20 bases lay in between. The CDR3 is 15 residues long. In DNA form, the CDR3 reads TGTGCCAGCAGCCGGGACTCCGAACGTTTCGATGAGCAGTTCTTC. Its protein is CASSRDSERFDEQFF.

The chain employs TRBV28 and TRBJ1-2; the match to TRBD1 covers 7 bases. The CDR3 extends over 13 amino acids. Germline lookup yields CDR1 MDHEN and CDR2 SYDVKM. J gave up 4 bases and V 6 bases, and 5 bases lay outside the gene matches. CDR3 bases: TGTGCCAGCAGGGACAGGACAATCTATGGCTACACCTTC. Protein: CASRDRTIYGYTF.

The chain joins TRBV2 to TRBJ2-1; 9 bases are a match to TRBD2. With V trimmed by 5 bases and J by 8 bases, 10 bases remained unmatched. The V gene's germline CDR1 is SNHLY and CDR2 FYNNEI. The length of the CDR3 is 15 residues. The CDR3 is CASSWDAGGLYEQFF. The CDR3 DNA is TGTGCCAGCAGTTGGGACGCGGGAGGGTTGTATGAGCAGTTCTTC.

V gene TRBV9 combines with J gene TRBJ2-7, with TRBD1 matching 9 bases. This CDR3 is built from 15 residues. Germline CDR1 and CDR2: SGDLS and YYNGEE. Trimming took 2 bases from V and 1 from J; bases not matched to a gene: 4. CDR3 sequence: CASSVRQGESYEQYF. In DNA form, the CDR3 reads TGTGCCAGCAGCGTGAGACAGGGGGAATCCTACGAGCAGTACTTC.

As concerns this clone: A junction end diverges from the germline sequence, so it may reflect a read error. The V and J genes are TRBV6-5 and TRBJ2-3, with TRBD2 matching over 7 bases. The V gene's germline CDR1 is MNHEY and CDR2 SVGAGI. This CDR3 comprises 15 residues. The CDR3 DNA follows: TGTGCCAGCAGCCCCGGGACTACCCGCACGGATACGCAGTATTTT. It translates to CASSPGTTRTDTQYF.